The next 5 T cell receptor beta chains were all read from a single sample in a study of glioma-infiltrating T cells. Amplification of TCR alpha and beta CDR3 regions from RNA used iRepertoire nested multiplex PCR. Via MiXCR, TCRdb re-called the multiplex PCR reads, giving one row per CDR3 protein. The table lists about 93,000 distinct CDR3 sequences, roughly 40% of them singletons. The sample was glioma tissue, nonneoplastic brain tissue, or PBMCs (not recorded which). These receptors originate from a human donor with low-grade glioma or glioblastoma, undergoing nonglioma brain surgery, or in good health (not recorded which).

V gene TRBV28 combines with J gene TRBJ2-7; D might be TRBD1 or TRBD2, each matching 5 bases. The CDR3 is made up of 15 amino acids. The V and J ends lost 6 bases and 7 bases respectively, with 22 bases between them. Germline CDR1 MDHEN, CDR2 SYDVKM. The DNA of the CDR3 is TGTGCCAGCAGGACCCCGGGTGGGGGAGCCAATGAGCAGTACTTC. Its translation: CASRTPGGGANEQYF.

Concerning this clonotype: This may be a read error: a much more frequent sequence differs by one nucleotide. V gene TRBV18 combines with J gene TRBJ2-5, with 7 bases that match TRBD1. Germline CDR1 KGHSH, CDR2 LQKENI. The CDR3 is 14 amino acids. CDR3 protein: CASPPGTDQETQYF. CDR3 in DNA: TGTGCCAGCCCACCAGGGACAGACCAAGAGACCCAGTACTTC.

This clonotype was picked up many times. J is TRBJ2-6 and V is TRBV7-9; D could derive from TRBD1 or TRBD2 (5 bases each). Trimming pared 5 bases from V and 1 base from J, leaving 21 bases between. CDR1 and CDR2 from the germline V gene are SEHNR and FQNEAQ (reference sequence). CDR3 length: 19 residues. CDR3 nucleotide sequence: TGTGCCAGCAGCCTACGAGAAGGGACGGTATTTTCTGGGGCCAACGTCCTGACTTTC. Protein product: CASSLREGTVFSGANVLTF.

Comments on this clonotype: This may be a read error: a much more frequent sequence differs by one nucleotide. The chain joins TRBV29-1 to TRBJ2-1, with D uncertain. The CDR3 totals 10 residues. CDR1 SQVTM and CDR2 ANQGSEA come from the germline V gene. V dropped 5 bases and J dropped 8 bases, with 7 bases sitting between them. The CDR3 loop is CSVMDDEQFF. The CDR3 DNA reads TGCAGCGTTATGGACGATGAGCAGTTCTTC.

This clonotype was detected many times. The V and J genes are TRBV15 and TRBJ2-1; D perhaps matches TRBD2 (5 bases). Germline V gene data show CDR1 as LNHNV and CDR2 as YYDKDF (reference sequence). The CDR3 has 17 amino acids. V was pared by 3 bases and J by 0 bases, with 15 bases between. This chain's CDR3 is CATSRARRTSSYNEQFF. CDR3 DNA sequence: TGTGCCACCAGCAGGGCTAGGAGGACGAGCTCCTACAATGAGCAGTTCTTC.